This T cell receptor (beta chain) was captured in a study of blood T cell repertoires in COVID-19. For the study at large: Italy, Spain and the United States were the sources of the convalescent and acute COVID-19 samples. T cells, B-cell-depleted T cells, or PBMCs provided the cDNA or gDNA that served as material.

The germline V gene encodes CDR1 SGHRS and CDR2 YFSETQ. Unmatched junction bases numbered 7, after V lost 5 bases and J lost 2 bases. The CDR3 covers 15 residues. Under the authors' procedure: Amplification of reference gene primers was used by the study to estimate nucleated cell counts. The data were produced by immunoSEQ multiplex PCR, yet TCRdb's version contains in-frame clones alone and is incomplete. The V and J calls and clone size come from that table; D and trimming were worked out from the DNA. This table has about 68,000 clones, approximately 90% appearing once. The source is a man aged 30-40 years with acute or convalescent COVID-19. Sequenced: peripheral blood. The chain recombines TRBV5-1 with TRBJ2-3, with 8 bases that match TRBD2. The CDR3 sequence: CASSPTSEFTDTQYF. The CDR3, as DNA: TGCGCCAGCAGTCCGACTAGCGAGTTCACAGATACGCAGTATTTT.